One and the same sample provided the 11 T cell receptor beta chains below, sequenced in a study of blood T cell repertoires in COVID-19. Clones were read by immunoSEQ multiplex PCR, and TCRdb kept only the in-frame ones, dropping some. Of tens of thousands of clones listed, 65% to 90% are singletons. Sequences were obtained from peripheral blood. These receptors were obtained from a human donor in a cohort sampled during active COVID-19.

This clone has a handful of counts. This chain joins TRBV25-1 and TRBJ2-2, with D tentatively TRBD2 (7 bases). Germline values: CDR1 MGHDK, CDR2 SYGVNS. The length of the CDR3 is 14 residues. V was trimmed by 7 bases and J by 6 bases, leaving 15 bases between them. The CDR3 DNA reads as TGTGCCAGCACCCAGGGAGGGGGGTCCGGGGAGCTGTTTTTT. This codes for CASTQGGGSGELFF.

This chain joins TRBV11-2 and TRBJ1-1; no clear D gene. Germline CDR1 is SGHAT and CDR2 is FQNNGV. This CDR3 region has 16 residues. Trimming left V 0 bases short and J 1 base short, with 12 bases between. CDR3 loop: CASSLDLESRNTEAFF. For the CDR3, the DNA is TGTGCCAGCAGCTTAGATCTCGAGTCCCGGAACACTGAAGCTTTCTTT.

The chain carries TRBV18 and TRBJ2-5; D not certain. V was clipped by 4 bases and J by 2 bases, with 14 bases between them. Per the germline V gene, CDR1 is KGHSH and CDR2 is LQKENI. This CDR3 spans 15 amino acids. CDR3 bases: TGTGCCAGCTCACTACATAGAGGCCCACAAGAGACCCAGTACTTC. The encoded protein is CASSLHRGPQETQYF.

The genes are TRBV25-1 and TRBJ2-2; a weak D match, TRBD1 (6 bases). Between the trimmed V and J ends, which lost 5 bases and 1 base, there was a span of 11 bases. The V gene's germline CDR1 is MGHDK and CDR2 SYGVNS. The CDR3 sequence is 15 residues long. As DNA, the CDR3 is TGTGCCAGCAGTCCGACAGGATTGAACACCGGGGAGCTGTTTTTT. It is translated as CASSPTGLNTGELFF.

The chain carries TRBV5-1 and TRBJ2-7; TRBD2 aligns across 8 bases. CDR1 and CDR2 (germline): SGHRS, YFSETQ. This CDR3 spans 15 amino acids. J gave up 4 bases and V 3 bases, and 9 bases lay outside the gene matches. CDR3 amino acids: CASSSGRGGGYEQYF. The DNA for the CDR3 is TGCGCCAGCAGCTCGGGCCGGGGGGGCGGTTACGAGCAGTACTTC.

V is TRBV4-3 and J is TRBJ2-1; D is perhaps TRBD2 (5 bases). V shed 4 bases and J shed 1 base, with 11 bases lying between them. This CDR3 has 15 amino acids. Germline V gene data show CDR1 as LGHNA and CDR2 as YSLEER. CDR3 sequence reads: CASSPTRLSYNEQFF. The CDR3 nucleotides are TGCGCCAGCAGCCCAACTAGGCTTTCCTACAATGAGCAGTTCTTC.

The J gene is TRBJ1-2, the V gene TRBV10-1; 7 nucleotides match TRBD1. The CDR3 runs to 14 residues. In germline, CDR1 is WNHNN, CDR2 SYGVQD (reference sequence). V dropped 5 bases and J dropped 3; count of bases not matched to a gene: 6. The chain's CDR3 is CASSLRGRDYGYTF. In nucleotides, the CDR3 is TGCGCCAGCAGTCTGAGGGGGCGCGACTATGGCTACACCTTC.

DNA for the CDR3: TGTGCCAGCCGACTAGCGGGGAGCACAGATACGCAGTATTTT. Its translation is CASRLAGSTDTQYF. The rearrangement links TRBV11-3 to TRBJ2-3; 11 nucleotides line up with TRBD2. In germline, CDR1 is SGHNT, CDR2 YENEEA. Trimming cost V 8 bases and J 0 bases; bases outside gene matches: 1. CDR3 length: 14 amino acids.

J is TRBJ1-5 and V is TRBV5-6, with 8 bases matching TRBD1. Losses at the gene ends were 4 bases for V and 0 bases for J; bases not matched to a gene: 3. Germline CDR1 and CDR2: SGHDT and YYEEEE. This CDR3 contains 15 residues. This chain's CDR3 is CASSADRGSNQPQHF. CDR3 in DNA: TGTGCCAGCAGCGCCGACAGGGGTAGCAATCAGCCCCAGCATTTT.

The V and J genes are TRBV19 and TRBJ2-5; 7 bases match TRBD2. The CDR3 consists of 15 residues. Germline lookup yields CDR1 LNHDA and CDR2 SQIVND (reference sequence). Unmatched junction bases numbered 11, after V lost 5 bases and J lost 5 bases. The CDR3 reads CASSPPGGFGETQYF. The CDR3 bases are TGTGCCAGTAGTCCCCCCGGGGGGTTTGGGGAGACCCAGTACTTC.

V and J are TRBV27 and TRBJ2-7; 8 nucleotides match TRBD1. Germline CDR1 and CDR2: MNHEY and SMNVEV (reference sequence). The V and J ends lost 6 bases and 0 bases, in that order; junction bases with no gene match: 10. CDR3 size: 16 residues. CDR3 loop: CASSPLGTGSSYEQYF. In DNA, the CDR3 is TGTGCCAGCAGCCCACTCGGGACAGGCTCCTCCTACGAGCAGTACTTC.